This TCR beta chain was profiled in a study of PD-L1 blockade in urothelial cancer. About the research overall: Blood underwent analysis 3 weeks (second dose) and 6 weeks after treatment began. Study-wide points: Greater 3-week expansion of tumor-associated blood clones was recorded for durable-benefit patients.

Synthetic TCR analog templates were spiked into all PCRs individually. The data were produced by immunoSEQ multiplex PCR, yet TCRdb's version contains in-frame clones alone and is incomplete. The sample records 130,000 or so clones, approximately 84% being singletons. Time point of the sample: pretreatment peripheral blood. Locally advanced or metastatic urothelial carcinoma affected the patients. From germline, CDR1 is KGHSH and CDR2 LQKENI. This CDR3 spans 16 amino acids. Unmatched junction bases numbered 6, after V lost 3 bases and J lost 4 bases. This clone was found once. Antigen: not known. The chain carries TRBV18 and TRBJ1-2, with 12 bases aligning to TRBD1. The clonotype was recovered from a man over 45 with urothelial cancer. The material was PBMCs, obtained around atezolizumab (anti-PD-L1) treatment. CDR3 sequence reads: CASSPFPGQGAYGYTF. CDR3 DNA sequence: TGTGCCAGCTCACCTTTTCCGGGACAGGGGGCCTATGGCTACACCTTC.